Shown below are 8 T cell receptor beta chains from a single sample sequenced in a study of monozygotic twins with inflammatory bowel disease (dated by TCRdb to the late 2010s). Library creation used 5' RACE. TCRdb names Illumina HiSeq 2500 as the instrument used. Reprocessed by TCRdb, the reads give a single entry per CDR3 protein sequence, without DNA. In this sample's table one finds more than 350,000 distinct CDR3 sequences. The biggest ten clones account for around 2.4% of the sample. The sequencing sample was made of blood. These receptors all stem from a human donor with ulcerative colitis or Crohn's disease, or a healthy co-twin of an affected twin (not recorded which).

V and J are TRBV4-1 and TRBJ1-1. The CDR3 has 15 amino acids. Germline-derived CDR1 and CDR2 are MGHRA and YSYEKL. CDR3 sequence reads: CASSQDPAGNTEAFF.

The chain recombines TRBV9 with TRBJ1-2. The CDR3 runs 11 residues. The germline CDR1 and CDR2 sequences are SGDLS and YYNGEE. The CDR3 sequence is CASSATDGYTF.

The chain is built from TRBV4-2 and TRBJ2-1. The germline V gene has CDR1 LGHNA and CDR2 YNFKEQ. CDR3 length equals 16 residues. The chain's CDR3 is CASSQTVGNSYNEQFF.

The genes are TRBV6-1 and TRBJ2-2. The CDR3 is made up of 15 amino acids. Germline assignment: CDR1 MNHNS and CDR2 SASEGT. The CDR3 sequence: CASRMISLNTGELFF.

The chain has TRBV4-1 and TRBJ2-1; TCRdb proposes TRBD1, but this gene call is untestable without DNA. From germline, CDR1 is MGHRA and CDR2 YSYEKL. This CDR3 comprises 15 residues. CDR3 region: CASSQDFWGGSEQFF.

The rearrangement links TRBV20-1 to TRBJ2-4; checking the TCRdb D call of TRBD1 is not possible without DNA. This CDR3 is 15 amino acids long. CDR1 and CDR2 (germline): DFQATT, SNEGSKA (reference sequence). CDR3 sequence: CSASPGSGAKNIQYF.

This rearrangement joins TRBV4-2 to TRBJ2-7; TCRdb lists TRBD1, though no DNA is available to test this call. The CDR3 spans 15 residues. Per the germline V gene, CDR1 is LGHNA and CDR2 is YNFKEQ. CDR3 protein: CASSQASRQGNQQYF.

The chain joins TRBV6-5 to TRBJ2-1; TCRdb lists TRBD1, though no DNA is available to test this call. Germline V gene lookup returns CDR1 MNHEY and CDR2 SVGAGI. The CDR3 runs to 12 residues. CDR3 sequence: CASGTGISEQFF.